This T cell receptor beta chain is drawn from a study of CD8 T cells in Susac syndrome. An amount of RNA that ranged from about 0.45 to 1 ug was reverse transcribed with random hexamers. Amplification of TCR beta CDR3 across 54 Vbeta and 13 Jbeta was performed with immunoSEQ multiplex PCR. TCRdb reanalysed the immunoSEQ multiplex PCR reads using MiXCR and keeps one entry per CDR3 protein. The sample consists of around 79,000 distinct CDR3 sequences, about 94% of them appearing once. V lost 6 bases and J 4 bases, leaving 31 bases between the germline ends. The CDR3 runs 19 residues. Germline loops: CDR1 MNHEY, CDR2 SMNVEV (reference sequence).

Sequenced input: CD8+ T cells from PBMCs. The chain carries TRBV27 and TRBJ2-7; TRBD2 is a possible D gene (6 bases). The source of this sequence is a human donor with multiple sclerosis. CDR3 sequence (DNA): TGTGCCAGCAGCCTAATACGGCGGGACCGGGGTGGTTTCGGGTACGAGCAGTACTTC. As protein: CASSLIRRDRGGFGYEQYF.